The clone carrying this T cell receptor beta chain has just a few counts. Repertoires were generated with immunoSEQ multiplex PCR, while TCRdb's copy carries only in-frame clones and drops some. The data show under 200,000 clones, with 85% to 90% seen just once and roughly 3.3% held by the top ten. CDR1 is MNHEY, CDR2 SVGAGI, per germline. CDR3 length equals 14 residues. V was pared by 6 bases and J by 3 bases, with 14 bases between. The source of the sample is a study of blood T cell repertoires in COVID-19. Specimen: peripheral blood. The chain has TRBV6-5 and TRBJ1-1; the D is unclear. The clonotype comes from a young man with active or convalescent COVID-19. CDR3 residues: CASRQQLLDTEAFF. CDR3 in DNA: TGTGCCAGCAGGCAACAGCTGCTGGACACTGAAGCTTTCTTT.